In its sample, the clone carrying this TCR beta chain was seen many times. The CDR3 has 14 amino acids. The ends lost 2 bases at V and 7 bases at J; junction bases unmatched: 4. This sample was taken from a study of Graves' ophthalmopathy and Graves' hyperthyroidism. About the study: Sampling took place at initial diagnosis, with peripheral blood obtained before any treatment.

From RNA, the CDR3 regions of TCR beta chains were amplified and sequenced. First-round RT-PCR used HTBI primers; second-round multiplex PCR followed. Using its own MiXCR run on the multiplex PCR reads, TCRdb lists one record per CDR3 protein. Among a few hundred thousand distinct CDR3 sequences listed, about a sixth were seen once. Patients in the hyperthyroidism group, adults aged 18 to 65, were newly diagnosed, under 2 months' duration. PBMCs originated in under 13 ml of fresh peripheral blood. The TCR was taken from an adult woman with stable Graves' hyperthyroidism. The sample was peripheral blood. The chain combines TRBV12-3 or TRBV12-4 with TRBJ2-5; 10 bases match TRBD2. CDR3 coding DNA: TGTGCCAGCAGTTTAAGCGGGAGGGTCGGGACCCAGTACTTC. This translates into CASSLSGRVGTQYF.